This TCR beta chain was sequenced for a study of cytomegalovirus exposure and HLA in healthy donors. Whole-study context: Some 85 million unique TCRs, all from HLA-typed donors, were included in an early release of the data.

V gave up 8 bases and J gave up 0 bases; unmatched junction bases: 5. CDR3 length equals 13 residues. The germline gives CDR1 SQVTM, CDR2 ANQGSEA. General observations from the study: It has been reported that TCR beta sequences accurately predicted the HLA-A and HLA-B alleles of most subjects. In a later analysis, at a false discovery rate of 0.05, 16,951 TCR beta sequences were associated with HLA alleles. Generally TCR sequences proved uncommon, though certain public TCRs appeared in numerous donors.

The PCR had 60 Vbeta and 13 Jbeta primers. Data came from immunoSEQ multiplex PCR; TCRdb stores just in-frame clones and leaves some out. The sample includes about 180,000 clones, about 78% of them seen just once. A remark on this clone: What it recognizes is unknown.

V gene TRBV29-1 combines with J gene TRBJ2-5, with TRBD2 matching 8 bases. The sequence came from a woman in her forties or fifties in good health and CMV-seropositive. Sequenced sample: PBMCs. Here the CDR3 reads CSLPGLDQETQYF. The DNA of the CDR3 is TGCAGCCTCCCGGGACTAGACCAAGAGACCCAGTACTTC.